This T cell receptor (beta chain) originates from a study of T cell changes during pregnancy in multiple sclerosis. Clones were sequenced by immunoSEQ multiplex PCR, and TCRdb holds only the in-frame ones, with some missing. The sample records 80,000 to 100,000 clones, approximately 94% being singletons. Germline assignment: CDR1 SGHVS and CDR2 FQNEAQ. The CDR3 covers 13 residues. V was clipped by 5 bases and J by 0 bases, with 8 bases between them. This chain joins TRBV7-8 and TRBJ2-7; D might be TRBD2 (6 bases). Sequenced here: peripheral blood, sampled after pregnancy. This clonotype was obtained from a female donor with multiple sclerosis, enrolled in a pregnancy study. CDR3 nucleotide sequence: TGTGCCAGCAGCCCCGGGGGCTCCTACGAGCAGTACTTC. Residues: CASSPGGSYEQYF.